The clone carrying this T cell receptor (beta chain) has only a few counts. Its antigen is not known. These data come from a study of T cells in Graves' hyperthyroidism and ophthalmopathy. Whole-study results and caveats: Most clonotypes expanded in thyroid above 0.001 were likewise present in blood.

The CDR3 runs 15 residues. V lost 6 bases and J 4 bases, leaving 15 bases between the germline ends. The germline V gene has CDR1 SGHTA and CDR2 FQGNSA. RNA transcripts served as the template for amplifying TCR beta CDR3 regions. HTBI primers were used for first-round RT-PCR of the TCR CDR3. MiXCR, applied by TCRdb to the multiplex PCR reads, yields one record per CDR3 protein. The sample carries around 760,000 distinct CDR3 sequences, roughly a third recorded once. The origin of this receptor is a woman between 40 and 55 years old with Graves' hyperthyroidism. Material: blood. The genes are TRBV7-2 and TRBJ2-2; maybe TRBD2 (7 bases). CDR3 sequence: CASRGGAGVTGELFF. In DNA form, the CDR3 reads TGTGCCAGCAGGGGAGGGGCAGGGGTCACCGGGGAGCTGTTTTTT.